This TCR beta chain was observed in a study of cytomegalovirus exposure and HLA in healthy donors. Findings and caveats of the study: In an earlier analysis, in 587 donors, most V segments appeared productive either ~87% or ~30% of the time. In presence/absence analyses, roughly uniform sequencing depth across donors was assumed.

The PCR made use of 60 Vbeta and 13 Jbeta primers. Using immunoSEQ multiplex PCR, the repertoire was profiled, and TCRdb retains in-frame clones only, with some absent. There are around 120,000 clones in the sample; approximately 72% occur only once, and roughly 31% lies in the top ten. Comment on this clone: Its antigen is unidentified. The sample has other DNA sequences that encode this CDR3 too.

From germline, CDR1 is ENHRY and CDR2 SYGVKD. Trimming left V 4 bases short and J 2 bases short, with 12 bases between. CDR3 size: 15 residues. This chain uses TRBV10-3 with TRBJ1-3; tentatively, D is TRBD1 (5 bases). This sequence originates from a man aged 55 to 70 in good health and CMV-seropositive. Sequenced: PBMCs. The CDR3 loop reads CAISVLGQPGNTIYF. The CDR3 coding sequence is TGTGCCATCAGTGTCTTGGGGCAACCTGGAAACACCATATATTTT.